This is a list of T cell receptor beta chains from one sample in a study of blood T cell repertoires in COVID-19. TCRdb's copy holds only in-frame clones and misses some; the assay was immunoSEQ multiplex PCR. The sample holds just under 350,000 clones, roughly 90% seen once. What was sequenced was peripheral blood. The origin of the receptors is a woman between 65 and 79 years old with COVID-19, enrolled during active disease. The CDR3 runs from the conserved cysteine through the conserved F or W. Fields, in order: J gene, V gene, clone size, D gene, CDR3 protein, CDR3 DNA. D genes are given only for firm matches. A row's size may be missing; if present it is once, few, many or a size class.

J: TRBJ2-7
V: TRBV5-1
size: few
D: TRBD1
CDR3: CASSSGQGAFDEQYF
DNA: TGCGCCAGCAGCTCAGGACAGGGGGCTTTCGACGAGCAGTACTTC

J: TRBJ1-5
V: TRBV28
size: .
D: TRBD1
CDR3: CASSTPRQGPYQPQHF
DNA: TGTGCCAGCAGTACCCCTAGACAGGGGCCCTATCAGCCCCAGCATTTT

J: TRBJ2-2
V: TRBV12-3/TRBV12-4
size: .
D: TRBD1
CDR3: CASSPQGTGELFF
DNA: TGTGCCAGCAGTCCACAGGGGACCGGGGAGCTGTTTTTT

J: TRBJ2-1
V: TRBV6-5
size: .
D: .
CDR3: CASSYGAGEDEQFF
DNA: TGTGCCAGCAGTTACGGAGCGGGTGAGGATGAGCAGTTCTTC

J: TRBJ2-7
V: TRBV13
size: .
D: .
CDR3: CASSFRRSSYEQYF
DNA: TGTGCCAGCAGCTTCCGGCGGTCCTCCTACGAGCAGTACTTC

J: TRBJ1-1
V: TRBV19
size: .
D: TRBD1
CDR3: CASSSRGRHTEAFF
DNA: TGTGCCAGTAGTAGCAGGGGGAGGCACACTGAAGCTTTCTTT

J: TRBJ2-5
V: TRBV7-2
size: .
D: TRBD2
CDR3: CASSLGFLAGEETQYF
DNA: TGTGCCAGCAGCTTAGGGTTCCTAGCGGGAGAAGAGACCCAGTACTTC

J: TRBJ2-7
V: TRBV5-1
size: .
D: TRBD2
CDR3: CASSYFEAGDYEQYF
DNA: TGCGCCAGCAGCTACTTCGAGGCGGGGGACTACGAGCAGTACTTC

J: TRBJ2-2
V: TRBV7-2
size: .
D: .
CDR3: CASSRAAAGLHTGELFF
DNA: TGTGCCAGCAGCCGGGCAGCCGCGGGACTGCACACCGGGGAGCTGTTTTTT

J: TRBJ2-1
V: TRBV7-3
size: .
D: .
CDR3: CASSFAGEGNEQFF
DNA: TGTGCCAGCAGCTTCGCAGGGGAGGGCAATGAGCAGTTCTTC

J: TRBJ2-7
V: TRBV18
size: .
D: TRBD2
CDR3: CASSPGLAGAYEQYF
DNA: TGTGCCAGCTCACCCGGACTAGCGGGAGCCTACGAGCAGTACTTC

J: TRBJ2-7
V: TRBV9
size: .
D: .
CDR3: CASSLHSGPSYEQYF
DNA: TGTGCCAGCAGCCTTCACAGCGGGCCGTCCTACGAGCAGTACTTC

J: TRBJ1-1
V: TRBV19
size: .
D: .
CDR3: CASSNYRESAGNTEAFF
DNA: TGTGCCAGTAGTAACTACCGGGAGAGTGCGGGGAACACTGAAGCTTTCTTT

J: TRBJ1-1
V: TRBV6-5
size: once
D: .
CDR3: CASSYSTGTEAFF
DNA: TGTGCCAGCAGTTACTCGACGGGCACTGAAGCTTTCTTT

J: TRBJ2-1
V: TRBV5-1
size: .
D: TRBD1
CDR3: CASSPRDRGRVEQFF
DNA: TGCGCCAGCAGCCCACGGGACAGGGGGAGGGTTGAGCAGTTCTTC

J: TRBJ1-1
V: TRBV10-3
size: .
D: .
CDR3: CAISDSGSPEAFF
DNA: TGTGCCATCAGTGACTCAGGGTCCCCTGAAGCTTTCTTT

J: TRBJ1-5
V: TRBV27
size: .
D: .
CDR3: CASTNPTQPQHF
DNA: TGTGCCAGCACTAATCCCACTCAGCCCCAGCATTTT

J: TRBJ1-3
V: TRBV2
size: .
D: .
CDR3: CASKREGRNTIYF
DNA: TGTGCCAGCAAACGGGAGGGGAGAAACACCATATATTTT

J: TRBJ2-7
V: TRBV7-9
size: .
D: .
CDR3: CASSSTQVGGHEQYF
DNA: TGTGCCAGCAGCTCCACGCAGGTCGGGGGGCACGAGCAGTACTTC

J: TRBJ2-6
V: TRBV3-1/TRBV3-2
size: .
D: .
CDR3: CASSQDRGAQGANVLTF
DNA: TGTGCCAGCAGCCAAGATCGGGGGGCGCAGGGGGCCAACGTCCTGACTTTC

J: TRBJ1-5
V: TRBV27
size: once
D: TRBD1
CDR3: CASSLTGVGQPQHF
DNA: TGTGCCAGCAGTTTGACAGGGGTGGGCCAGCCCCAGCATTTT

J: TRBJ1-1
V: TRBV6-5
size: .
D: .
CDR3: CASRIRGLTEAFF
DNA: TGTGCCAGCAGGATCAGGGGTTTGACTGAAGCTTTCTTT

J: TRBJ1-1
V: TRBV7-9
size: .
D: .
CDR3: CASSLEEDRMNTEAFF
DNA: TGTGCCAGCAGCTTAGAAGAGGATCGGATGAACACTGAAGCTTTCTTT

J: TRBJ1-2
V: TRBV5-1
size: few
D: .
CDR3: CASSLVQDSGYTF
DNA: TGCGCCAGCAGCTTGGTCCAGGACTCTGGCTACACCTTC

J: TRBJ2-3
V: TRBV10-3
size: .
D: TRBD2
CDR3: CAISNSGGDTQYF
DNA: TGTGCCATCAGCAATAGCGGGGGAGATACGCAGTATTTT

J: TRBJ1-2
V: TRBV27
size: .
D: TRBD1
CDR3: CASSSPLKGASGYTF
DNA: TGTGCCAGCAGTTCCCCGCTTAAGGGGGCGAGTGGCTACACCTTC

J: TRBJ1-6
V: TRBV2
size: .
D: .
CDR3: CASSDRGSGPLHF
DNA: TGTGCCAGCAGTGACAGAGGGTCCGGACCCCTCCACTTT

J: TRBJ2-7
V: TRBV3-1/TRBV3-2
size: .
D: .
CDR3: CASSLSQAYEQYF
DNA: TGTGCCAGCAGCCTCTCTCAGGCCTACGAGCAGTACTTC

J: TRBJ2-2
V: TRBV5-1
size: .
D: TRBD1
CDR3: CASSLGGTGEELFF
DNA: TGCGCCAGCAGCTTGGGCGGGACAGGGGAGGAGCTGTTTTTT

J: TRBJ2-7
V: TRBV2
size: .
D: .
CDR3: CASSEPDYSYEQYF
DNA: TGTGCCAGCAGTGAACCGGACTACTCCTACGAGCAGTACTTC

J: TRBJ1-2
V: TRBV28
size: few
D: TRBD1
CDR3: CASSVDRGLSF
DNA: TGTGCCAGCAGCGTGGACAGGGGGTTATCCTTC

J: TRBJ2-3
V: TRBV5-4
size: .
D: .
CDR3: CASSSETRVTDTQYF
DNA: TGTGCCAGCAGCTCCGAGACTAGGGTCACAGATACGCAGTATTTT